This TCR beta chain was recorded in a study of CD8 T cells in ankylosing spondylitis. Overall study results and limits: Earlier work had already found some motif variants in reactive arthritis synovial fluid and blood.

V was pared by 1 base and J by 0 bases, with 6 bases between. CDR3 length equals 14 residues. CDR1 and CDR2 from the germline V gene are SEHNR and FQNEAQ (reference sequence). This clonotype occurred a few times. Antigen unknown. TCRdb independently ran MiXCR on the 5' RACE reads; one entry per CDR3 protein. The sample carries some 240,000 distinct CDR3 sequences, approximately 9% recorded once. The sequence derives from a male donor with ankylosing spondylitis or in good health (not recorded which). The V gene is TRBV7-9, the J gene TRBJ1-1; D is undetermined. The sample comprised blood, either unsorted or a sorted T cell fraction (not recorded which). The CDR3 spells CASSLGTVNTEAFF. CDR3 coding DNA: TGTGCCAGCAGCTTAGGCACGGTGAACACTGAAGCTTTCTTT. The variable domain in full, with the rest retrieved from reference TRBV7-9 and TRBJ1-1, is DTGVSQNPRHKITKRGQNVTFRCDPISEHNRLYWYRQTLGQGPEFLTYFQNEAQLEKSRLLSDRFSAERPKGSFSTLEIQRTEQGDSAMYLCASSLGTVNTEAFFGQGTRLTVV.